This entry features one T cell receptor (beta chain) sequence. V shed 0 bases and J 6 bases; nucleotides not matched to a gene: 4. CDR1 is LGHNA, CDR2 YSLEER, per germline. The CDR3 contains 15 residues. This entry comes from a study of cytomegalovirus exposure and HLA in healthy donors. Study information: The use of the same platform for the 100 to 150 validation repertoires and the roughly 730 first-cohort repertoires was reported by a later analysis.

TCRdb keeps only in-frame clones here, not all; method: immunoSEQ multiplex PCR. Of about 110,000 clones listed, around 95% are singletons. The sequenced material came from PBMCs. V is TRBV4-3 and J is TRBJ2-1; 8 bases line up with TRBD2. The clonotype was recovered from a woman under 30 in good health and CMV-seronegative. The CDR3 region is CASSQDHGTSNEQFF. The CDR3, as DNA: TGCGCCAGCAGCCAAGACCACGGGACTAGCAATGAGCAGTTCTTC.